The 16 T cell receptor beta chains reported below all come from one sample, sequenced in a study of blood T cell repertoires in COVID-19 (dated by TCRdb to 2020 to 2021). The library relied on the immunoSEQ multiplex PCR assay. TCRdb obtained this table from immuneACCESS and retained in-frame rearrangements with V and J assigned. These tables miss some clones; where compared with another copy, unresolved V genes account for less than half of the shortfall, and the remainder is unexplained. For this sample the table gives under 300,000 clones, of which roughly 82% were detected only once. The top ten clones comprise approximately 13% of the sample. Sequenced: peripheral blood. Receptors originate from a man older than 75 with acute or convalescent COVID-19.

This rearrangement joins TRBV5-4 to TRBJ1-2; a weak D match, TRBD1 (5 bases). The CDR3 extends over 13 amino acids. With 0 bases removed from V and 5 bases from J, the gap between germline ends came to 8 bases. The V gene's germline CDR1 is SGHNT and CDR2 YYREEE (reference sequence). The CDR3 is CASSLDGAYGYTF. The CDR3 bases are TGTGCCAGCAGCTTGGATGGGGCTTATGGCTACACCTTC.

This chain links TRBV7-2 with TRBJ1-1; D not certain. The CDR3 runs to 13 residues. V was trimmed by 1 base and J by 1 base, leaving 4 bases between them. The germline V gene encodes CDR1 SGHTA and CDR2 FQGNSA. CDR3 protein: CASSLGENTEAFF. The CDR3, as DNA: TGTGCCAGCAGCTTAGGAGAGAACACTGAAGCTTTCTTT.

The chain employs TRBV6-5 and TRBJ2-1, with 12 bases aligning to TRBD2. This CDR3 comprises 14 residues. CDR1 and CDR2 from the germline V gene are MNHEY and SVGAGI. The V segment lost 6 bases and the J segment 4 bases; nucleotides outside the gene matches: 1. CDR3 sequence reads: CASRLAGGYNEQFF. The CDR3 DNA is TGTGCCAGCAGACTAGCGGGGGGTTACAATGAGCAGTTCTTC.

The chain couples TRBV2 to TRBJ1-5; the match to TRBD1 covers 7 bases. CDR3 size: 14 residues. V was pared by 5 bases and J by 4 bases, with 5 bases of the junction left unmatched. Germline values: CDR1 SNHLY, CDR2 FYNNEI. In DNA, the CDR3 is TGTGCCAGCAGTTTGGACAGGAGTAATCAGCCCCAGCATTTT. This sequence encodes CASSLDRSNQPQHF. Complete variable domain (other parts from reference TRBV2 and TRBJ1-5): EPEVTQTPSHQVTQMGQEVILRCVPISNHLYFYWYRQILGQKVEFLVSFYNNEISEKSEIFDDQFSVERPDGSNFTLKIRSTKLEDSAMYFCASSLDRSNQPQHFGDGTRLSIL.

This clone turned up a few times. V usage is TRBV6-4 and J usage is TRBJ2-2; 11 nucleotides align to TRBD2. CDR1 is MRHNA and CDR2 is SNTAGT in the germline V gene. The CDR3 is made up of 15 amino acids. Trimming at V came to 5 bases and at J to 5 bases, leaving 4 bases not matched to a gene. The CDR3 region has the DNA TGTGCCAGCAGTCCCGGGACTAGCGGTACCGGGGAGCTGTTTTTT. Translated, it gives CASSPGTSGTGELFF.

The chain uses TRBV28 and TRBJ2-7, with 8 bases lining up with TRBD1. The germline CDR1 and CDR2 sequences are MDHEN and SYDVKM. The CDR3 is made up of 15 amino acids. The V gene end was trimmed by 6 bases and the J gene end by 2 bases; junction bases not matched to a gene: 9. The CDR3 sequence is CASRHTGTGAYEQYF. The CDR3 nucleotides are TGTGCCAGCAGACATACCGGGACAGGTGCCTACGAGCAGTACTTC.

This clone was observed a single time. The rearrangement joins TRBV7-9 to TRBJ2-3; D is unclear. Germline assignment: CDR1 SEHNR and CDR2 FQNEAQ (reference sequence). The V end lost 6 bases, the J end lost 1 base, and 17 bases lay between the germline ends. There are 16 residues in the CDR3. CDR3 amino acids: CASSHHSNSGTDTQYF. Written as DNA, the CDR3 is TGTGCCAGCAGTCACCATTCGAACTCTGGCACAGATACGCAGTATTTT.

J is TRBJ1-2 and V is TRBV12-5; perhaps TRBD1 as D (6 bases). Germline CDR1 LGHNT, CDR2 FRNRAP. This CDR3 spans 13 amino acids. Trimming pared 6 bases from V and 3 bases from J, leaving 11 bases between. DNA for the CDR3: TGTGCTAGTGGACAGGGACGGGACTATGGCTACACCTTC. Translated: CASGQGRDYGYTF. Full variable domain (rest looked up from reference TRBV12-5 and TRBJ1-2): DARVTQTPRHKVTEMGQEVTMRCQPILGHNTVFWYRQTMMQGLELLAYFRNRAPLDDSGMPKDRFSAEMPDATLATLKIQPSEPRDSAVYFCASGQGRDYGYTFGSGTRLTVV.

The chain links TRBV18 to TRBJ2-1; D remains ambiguous. V lost 0 bases and J 10 bases, leaving 10 bases between the germline ends. Germline CDR1 and CDR2: KGHSH and LQKENI. The CDR3 runs to 13 residues. The chain's CDR3 is CASSPPYTLEQFF. As DNA, the CDR3 is TGTGCCAGCTCACCACCGTACACCCTGGAGCAGTTCTTC.

V usage is TRBV27 and J usage is TRBJ1-1, with D uncertain. This CDR3 is built from 14 residues. Germline loops: CDR1 MNHEY, CDR2 SMNVEV (reference sequence). V lost 2 bases and J lost 5, with 12 bases in between. The CDR3 loop is CASSLAAPGTEAFF. The DNA for the CDR3 is TGTGCCAGCAGTTTAGCGGCTCCGGGAACTGAAGCTTTCTTT.

J is TRBJ1-1 and V is TRBV11-2, with 10 bases lining up with TRBD1. CDR1 is SGHAT, CDR2 FQNNGV, per germline. J lost 4 bases, V lost 4 bases, and 6 bases had no gene match. The CDR3 consists of 15 residues. CDR3 DNA sequence: TGTGCCAGCAGCTCCCGGACAGGGGGAGGCACTGAAGCTTTCTTT. This translates into CASSSRTGGGTEAFF.

The CDR3 region is CASAETGATGGELFF. In nucleotides, the CDR3 is TGTGCCAGCGCTGAGACAGGGGCGACGGGCGGGGAGCTGTTTTTT. The chain has TRBV2 and TRBJ2-2; TRBD1 aligns across 8 bases. Germline CDR1 reads SNHLY; CDR2 reads FYNNEI. The V and J ends lost 8 bases and 7 bases, in that order; junction bases with no gene match: 12. The CDR3 consists of 15 residues.

This CDR3 reads CASSLSAGDTEAFF. Written as DNA, the CDR3 is TGTGCCAGCAGTTTATCGGCAGGGGACACTGAAGCTTTCTTT. The rearrangement links TRBV27 to TRBJ1-1, with a weak D call TRBD1 (6 bases). Germline CDR1 is MNHEY and CDR2 is SMNVEV (reference sequence). The V gene lost 0 bases and the J gene lost 3 bases, with 8 bases spanning the gap. The CDR3 length is 14 residues.

This clone was detected ten times or more. The genes are TRBV6-5 and TRBJ1-2; 8 bases fit TRBD1. Germline V gene lookup returns CDR1 MNHEY and CDR2 SVGAGI. CDR3 length equals 14 residues. The J segment lost 4 bases and the V segment lost 6 bases, leaving 7 bases of the junction unmatched. CDR3 DNA: TGTGCCAGCAGCCAGGACAGGGTTTCCTATGGCTACACCTTC. It is translated as CASSQDRVSYGYTF.

The CDR3 DNA reads as TGCAGCGCGGGACTAGCGGGGGCCGGGGAGCTGTTTTTT. It codes for CSAGLAGAGELFF. The V call is TRBV29-1, the J call TRBJ2-2, with TRBD2 identical over 14 bases. The germline V gene has CDR1 SQVTM and CDR2 ANQGSEA. CDR3 length: 13 residues. V was pared by 7 bases and J by 6 bases, with 1 base of the junction left unmatched.

The CDR3 nucleotides read TGTGCCAGCCGGACGATAGGAGGGCGGCAGCCCCAGCATTTT. Its translation is CASRTIGGRQPQHF. The V gene is TRBV2, the J gene TRBJ1-5; D remains unclear. The CDR3 is made up of 14 amino acids. V was pared by 8 bases and J by 7 bases, with 18 bases between. CDR1 and CDR2 (germline): SNHLY, FYNNEI.